This TCR beta chain was recorded in a study of cytomegalovirus exposure and HLA in healthy donors. CDR1 and CDR2 from the germline V gene are SGHAT and FQNNGV. V was trimmed by 1 base and J by 8 bases, leaving 12 bases between them. The CDR3 is 14 residues long. Primers for the PCR totalled 60 Vbeta and 13 Jbeta. Here immunoSEQ multiplex PCR was the method, and the copy in TCRdb shows in-frame clones only, minus some. The data contain over 75,000 clones, roughly three quarters of them singletons. Nominal health characterized the donors when sampled, though unrecorded immune exposures were likely. Input material: PBMCs. The TCR was taken from a woman in her fifties or sixties in good health and CMV-seronegative. J is TRBJ2-1 and V is TRBV11-2; D possibly corresponds to TRBD2 (6 bases). CDR3 nucleotide sequence: TGTGCCAGCAGCTTAGTTCCGGAGGGACATGAGCAGTTCTTC. Protein sequence: CASSLVPEGHEQFF.